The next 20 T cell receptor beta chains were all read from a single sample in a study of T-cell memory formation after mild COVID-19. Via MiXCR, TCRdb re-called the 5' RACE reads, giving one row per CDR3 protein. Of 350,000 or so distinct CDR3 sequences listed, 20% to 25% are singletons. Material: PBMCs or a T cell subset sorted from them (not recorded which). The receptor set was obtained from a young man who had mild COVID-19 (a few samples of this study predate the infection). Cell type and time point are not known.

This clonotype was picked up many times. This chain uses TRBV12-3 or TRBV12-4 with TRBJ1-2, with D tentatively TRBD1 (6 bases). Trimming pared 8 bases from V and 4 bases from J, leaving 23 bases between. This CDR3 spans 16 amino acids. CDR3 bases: TGTGCCAGCTCCTACCCCGGACAGCTTGGTACCTATGGCTACACCTTC. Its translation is CASSYPGQLGTYGYTF.

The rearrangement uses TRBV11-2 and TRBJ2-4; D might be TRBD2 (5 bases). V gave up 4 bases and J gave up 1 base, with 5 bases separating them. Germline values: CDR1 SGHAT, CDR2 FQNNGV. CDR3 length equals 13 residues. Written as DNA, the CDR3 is TGTGCCAGCAGCTCGGGGGCCAAAAACATTCAGTACTTC. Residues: CASSSGAKNIQYF.

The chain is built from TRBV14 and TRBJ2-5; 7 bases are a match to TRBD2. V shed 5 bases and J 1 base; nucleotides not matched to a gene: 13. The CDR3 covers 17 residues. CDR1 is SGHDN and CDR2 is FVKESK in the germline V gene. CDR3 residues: CASSARVGLTVQETQYF. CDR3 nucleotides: TGTGCCAGCAGCGCCCGAGTGGGACTAACTGTCCAAGAGACCCAGTACTTC.

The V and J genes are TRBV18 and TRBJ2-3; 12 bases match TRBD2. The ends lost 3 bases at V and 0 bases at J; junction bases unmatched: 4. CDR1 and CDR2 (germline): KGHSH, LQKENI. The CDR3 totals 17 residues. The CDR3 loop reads CASSPGLAGTSTDTQYF. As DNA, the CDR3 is TGTGCCAGCTCACCCGGACTAGCGGGGACTAGCACAGATACGCAGTATTTT.

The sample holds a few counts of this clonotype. DNA for the CDR3: TGTGCCAGCAGTGCGACAGGGGGCAGATCTTACTACGAGCAGTACGTC. Protein product: CASSATGGRSYYEQYV. The chain uses TRBV28 and TRBJ2-7; TRBD1 matches at 10 bases. Trimming removed 5 bases from V and 3 bases from J; junction bases left unmatched: 10. Germline loops: CDR1 MDHEN, CDR2 SYDVKM. This CDR3 has 16 residues.

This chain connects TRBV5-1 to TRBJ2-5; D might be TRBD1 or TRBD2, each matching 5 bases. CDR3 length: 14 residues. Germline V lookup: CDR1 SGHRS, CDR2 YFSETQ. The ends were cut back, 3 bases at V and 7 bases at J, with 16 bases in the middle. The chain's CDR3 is CASSSGTLPGTQYF. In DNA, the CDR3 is TGCGCCAGCAGCTCAGGGACCCTACCGGGGACCCAGTACTTC.

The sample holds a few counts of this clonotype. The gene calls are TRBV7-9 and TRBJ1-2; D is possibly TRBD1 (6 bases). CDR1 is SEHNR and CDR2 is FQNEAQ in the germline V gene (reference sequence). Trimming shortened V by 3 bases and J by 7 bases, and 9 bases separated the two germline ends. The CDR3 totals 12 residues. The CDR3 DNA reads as TGTGCCAGCAGCTTTAGGGGGACTGGCTACACCTTC. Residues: CASSFRGTGYTF.

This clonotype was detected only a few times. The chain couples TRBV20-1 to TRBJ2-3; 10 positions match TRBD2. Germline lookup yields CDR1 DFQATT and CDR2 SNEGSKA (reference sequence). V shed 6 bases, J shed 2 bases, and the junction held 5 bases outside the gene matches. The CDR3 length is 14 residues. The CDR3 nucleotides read TGCAGTGCCAAAGCGGGGGGGAACACAGATACGCAGTATTTT. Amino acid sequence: CSAKAGGNTDTQYF.

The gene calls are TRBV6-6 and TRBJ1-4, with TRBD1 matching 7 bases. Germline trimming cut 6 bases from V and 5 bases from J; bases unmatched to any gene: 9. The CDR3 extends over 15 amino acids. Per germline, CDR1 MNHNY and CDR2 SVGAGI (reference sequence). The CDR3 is CASSRDRGENEKLFF. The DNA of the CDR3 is TGTGCCAGCAGCCGGGACAGAGGAGAGAATGAAAAACTGTTTTTT.

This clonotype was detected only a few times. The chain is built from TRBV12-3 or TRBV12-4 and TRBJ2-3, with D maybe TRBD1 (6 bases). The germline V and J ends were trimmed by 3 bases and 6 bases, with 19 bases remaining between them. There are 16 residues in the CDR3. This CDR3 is CASSFEGQRKADTQYF. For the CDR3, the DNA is TGTGCCAGCAGTTTCGAAGGACAGCGGAAGGCGGATACGCAGTATTTT.

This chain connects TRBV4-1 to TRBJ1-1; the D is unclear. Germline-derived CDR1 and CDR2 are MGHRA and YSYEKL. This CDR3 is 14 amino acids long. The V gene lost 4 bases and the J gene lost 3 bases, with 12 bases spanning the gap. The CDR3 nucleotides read TGCGCCAGCAGCCCCGACCCGACCGACACTGAAGCTTTCTTT. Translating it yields CASSPDPTDTEAFF.

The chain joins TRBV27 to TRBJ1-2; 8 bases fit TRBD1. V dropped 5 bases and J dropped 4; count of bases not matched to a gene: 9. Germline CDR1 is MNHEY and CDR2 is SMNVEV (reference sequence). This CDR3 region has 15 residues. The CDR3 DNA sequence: TGTGCCAGCAGTCCCGCGGACAGGGTAGGCTATGGCTACACCTTC. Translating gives CASSPADRVGYGYTF.

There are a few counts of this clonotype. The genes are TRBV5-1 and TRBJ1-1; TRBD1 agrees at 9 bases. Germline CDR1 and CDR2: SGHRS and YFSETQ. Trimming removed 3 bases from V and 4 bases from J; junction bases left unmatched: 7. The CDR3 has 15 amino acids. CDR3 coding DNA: TGCGCCAGCAGCTCTTCCGGGACAGGGACCACTGAAGCTTTCTTT. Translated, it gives CASSSSGTGTTEAFF.

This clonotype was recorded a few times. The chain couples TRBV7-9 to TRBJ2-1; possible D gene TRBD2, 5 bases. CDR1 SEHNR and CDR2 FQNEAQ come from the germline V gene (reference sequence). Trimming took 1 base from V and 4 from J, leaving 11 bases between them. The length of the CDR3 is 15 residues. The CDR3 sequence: CASSLGGDVYNEQFF. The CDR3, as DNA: TGTGCCAGCAGCTTAGGGGGAGACGTTTACAATGAGCAGTTCTTC.

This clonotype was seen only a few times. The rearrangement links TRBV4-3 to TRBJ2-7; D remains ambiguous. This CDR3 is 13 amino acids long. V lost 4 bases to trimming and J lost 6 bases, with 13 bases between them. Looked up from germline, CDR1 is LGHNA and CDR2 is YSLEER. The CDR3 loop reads CASSPNMGSEQYF. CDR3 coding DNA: TGCGCCAGCAGCCCAAACATGGGATCCGAGCAGTACTTC.

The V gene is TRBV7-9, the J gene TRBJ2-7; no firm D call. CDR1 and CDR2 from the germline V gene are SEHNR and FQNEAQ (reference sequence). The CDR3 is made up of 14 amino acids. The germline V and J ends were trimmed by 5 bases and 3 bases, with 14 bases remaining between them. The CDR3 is CASSPRWAGYEQYF. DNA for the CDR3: TGTGCCAGCAGCCCCAGGTGGGCAGGCTACGAGCAGTACTTC.

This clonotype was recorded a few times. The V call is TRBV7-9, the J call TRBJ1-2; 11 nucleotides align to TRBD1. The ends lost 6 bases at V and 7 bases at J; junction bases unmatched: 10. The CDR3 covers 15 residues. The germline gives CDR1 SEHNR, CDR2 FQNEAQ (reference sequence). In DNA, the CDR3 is TGTGCCAGCAGTTATCCCGGACAGGGGGCTACTGGCTACACCTTC. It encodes CASSYPGQGATGYTF.

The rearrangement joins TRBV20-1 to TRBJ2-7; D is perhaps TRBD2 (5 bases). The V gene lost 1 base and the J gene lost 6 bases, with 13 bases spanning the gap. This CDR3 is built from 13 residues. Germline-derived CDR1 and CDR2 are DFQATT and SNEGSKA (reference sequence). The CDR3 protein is CSARVNGVSEQYV. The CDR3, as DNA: TGCAGTGCTAGAGTGAACGGGGTAAGCGAGCAGTACGTC.

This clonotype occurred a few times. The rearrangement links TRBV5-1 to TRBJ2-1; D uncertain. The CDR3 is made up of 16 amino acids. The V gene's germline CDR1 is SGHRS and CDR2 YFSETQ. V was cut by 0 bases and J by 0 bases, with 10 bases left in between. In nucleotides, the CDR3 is TGCGCCAGCAGCTTGGGAGGATATAGCTCCTACAATGAGCAGTTCTTC. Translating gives CASSLGGYSSYNEQFF. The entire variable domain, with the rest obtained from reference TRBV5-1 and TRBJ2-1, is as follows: KAGVTQTPRYLIKTRGQQVTLSCSPISGHRSVSWYQQTPGQGLQFLFEYFSETQRNKGNFPGRFSGRQFSNSRSEMNVSTLELGDSALYLCASSLGGYSSYNEQFFGPGTRLTVL.

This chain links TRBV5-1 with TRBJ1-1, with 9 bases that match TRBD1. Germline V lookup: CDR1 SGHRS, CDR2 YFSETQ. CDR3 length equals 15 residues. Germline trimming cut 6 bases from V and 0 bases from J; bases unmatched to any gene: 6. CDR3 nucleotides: TGCGCCAGCATCCCGGGACAGGGCTTGAACACTGAAGCTTTCTTT. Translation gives CASIPGQGLNTEAFF.